Here is one T cell receptor beta chain with its context. Its antigen target is currently unknown. The record has no base qualities; no much larger clone is one base away. The CDR3 runs 16 amino acids, cysteine and phenylalanine included. Only CDR3 DNA remains: 48 bases, in frame from the first base. The germline V gene (reference sequence) yields LGHDT for CDR1 and YNNKEL for CDR2. Trimming at the junction amounts to 6 bases on V and 0 bases on J, and the germline ends lie 15 bases apart. The sample comes from a study of CD8 T cells in ankylosing spondylitis (dated by TCRdb to about 2017). General notes on the study: To find TCR variants linked to disease, the study profiled T cell receptor beta repertoires in ankylosing spondylitis patients and healthy donors. Samples of peripheral blood were taken, and for ankylosing spondylitis patients, synovial fluid was collected as well. The full study cohort was made up of 25 ankylosing spondylitis patients and around 100 healthy donors. Here is what the overall study found, with its caveats: The disease-linked clones showed a CD8+ phenotype and occurred at relatively low frequencies in peripheral blood. A TCR beta motif of several highly homologous amino acid variants appeared characteristic of blood from ankylosing spondylitis patients. Some of the motif variants had been reported before in the synovial fluid and blood of reactive arthritis patients, a finding that suggests common disease-initiation mechanisms. The disease-linked clones were reported to be significantly enriched in matched synovial fluid samples from ankylosing spondylitis patients.

The listed sequencing device is Illumina HiSeq 2500. Quantitative 5'-RACE with molecular barcodes was used to prepare TCR beta libraries. Per the authors' processing: A new computational method based on a probabilistic model of VDJ rearrangement was used to identify disease-linked TCR variants. The public reads were reanalyzed by TCRdb: fastp trimming at Q25, MiXCR alignment, in-frame beta chains only. Under each unique CDR3 protein, matching rows form one entry showing the most common genes and DNA. None of the V and J calls come from the authors' own analysis; TCRdb made them. Recorded for this sample are about 92,000 distinct CDR3 sequences; 7.5% to 9% of them occurred a single time. The ten largest clones capture roughly 4.6% of the sample.

The chain employs TRBV3-1 and TRBJ2-1; the D segment may tentatively be TRBD1 or TRBD2, each giving 5 matched bases. This clonotype was sampled from a male donor with ankylosing spondylitis or in good health (not recorded which). The material sequenced was blood, either unsorted or a sorted T cell fraction (not recorded which). This receptor has the CDR3 CASSRDGDSSYNEQFF. The nucleotides read TGTGCCAGCAGTCGGGACGGGGATAGCTCCTACAATGAGCAGTTCTTC.